This TCR beta chain originates from a study of OX40 agonist ivuxolimab in advanced cancers. TCRdb's table, derived via immunoSEQ multiplex PCR, lists solely in-frame clones and lacks some. The sample records around 89,000 clones, approximately 90% being singletons. Germline trimming cut 0 bases from V and 0 bases from J; bases unmatched to any gene: 9. The length of the CDR3 is 20 residues. Looked up from germline, CDR1 is ENHRY and CDR2 is SYGVKD. This clonotype was obtained from an adult with an advanced solid tumor such as melanoma, head and neck, liver or kidney cancer. The source was CD4+ or CD8+ T cells sorted from blood, collected in a trial of the OX40 agonist ivuxolimab. The chain is built from TRBV10-3 and TRBJ2-4, with TRBD2 identical over 12 bases. Here the CDR3 reads CAISESNLAGGELAKNIQYF. Written as DNA, the CDR3 is TGTGCCATCAGTGAGTCGAACCTAGCGGGGGGGGAACTAGCCAAAAACATTCAGTACTTC.